This is a list of T cell receptor beta chains from one sample in a study of blood T cell repertoires in COVID-19. Some clones are missing from TCRdb's copy, which holds only in-frame ones; the method was immunoSEQ multiplex PCR. Of 150,000 to 200,000 clones listed, about 80% are singletons. Sequencing input: peripheral blood. All receptors derive from a woman older than 75 with acute or convalescent COVID-19. The CDR3 runs from the conserved cysteine through the conserved F or W. A D gene is named only where the DNA matches it firmly. Some rows mark clone size as missing; the rest say once, few, many or name a class of expanded clone.

d_gene: .; abundance: .; v_gene: TRBV3-1/TRBV3-2; j_gene: TRBJ1-1; CDR3aa: CASSFLQGNGEAFF; CDR3nt: TGTGCCAGCAGCTTCTTACAGGGTAATGGTGAAGCTTTCTTT
d_gene: .; abundance: many; v_gene: TRBV4-1; j_gene: TRBJ2-7; CDR3aa: CASSQGPLTRFAPYEQYF; CDR3nt: TGCGCCAGCAGCCAAGGTCCCCTTACTAGGTTCGCCCCCTACGAGCAGTACTTC
d_gene: .; abundance: .; v_gene: TRBV19; j_gene: TRBJ2-7; CDR3aa: CASSIAGKLEQYF; CDR3nt: TGTGCCAGTAGTATAGCAGGGAAACTGGAGCAGTACTTC
d_gene: TRBD2; abundance: .; v_gene: TRBV5-1; j_gene: TRBJ2-3; CDR3aa: CASSSGTNTDTQYF; CDR3nt: TGCGCCAGCAGCTCCGGGACTAACACAGATACGCAGTATTTT
d_gene: TRBD1; abundance: .; v_gene: TRBV19; j_gene: TRBJ1-6; CDR3aa: CASSLGRTGSPFSRSYNSPLHF; CDR3nt: TGTGCCAGTAGTCTTGGACGGACAGGATCCCCGTTCAGTAGGTCCTATAATTCACCCCTCCACTTT
d_gene: .; abundance: .; v_gene: TRBV7-2; j_gene: TRBJ1-2; CDR3aa: CASSSRGSPYGYTF; CDR3nt: TGTGCCAGCAGCTCCAGGGGCAGCCCCTATGGCTACACCTTC
d_gene: TRBD1; abundance: .; v_gene: TRBV6-5; j_gene: TRBJ1-2; CDR3aa: CASSPGQGARGYTF; CDR3nt: TGTGCCAGCAGTCCGGGACAGGGGGCCCGGGGCTACACCTTC
d_gene: TRBD2; abundance: .; v_gene: TRBV5-1; j_gene: TRBJ2-1; CDR3aa: CASSGAVTAGGGEQFF; CDR3nt: TGCGCCAGCAGCGGAGCCGTTACAGCGGGGGGTGGCGAGCAGTTCTTC
d_gene: TRBD2; abundance: .; v_gene: TRBV5-6; j_gene: TRBJ2-5; CDR3aa: CASSPTSGKKQETQYF; CDR3nt: TGTGCCAGCAGCCCTACTAGCGGGAAGAAACAAGAGACCCAGTACTTC
d_gene: .; abundance: .; v_gene: TRBV3-1/TRBV3-2; j_gene: TRBJ2-5; CDR3aa: CASSRVRRGQETQYF; CDR3nt: TGTGCCAGCAGCCGTGTGCGGCGGGGCCAAGAGACCCAGTACTTC
d_gene: .; abundance: .; v_gene: TRBV6-2/TRBV6-3; j_gene: TRBJ2-2; CDR3aa: CASSYSPDTGELFF; CDR3nt: TGTGCCAGCAGTTATAGCCCAGACACCGGGGAGCTGTTTTTT
d_gene: TRBD1; abundance: .; v_gene: TRBV5-4; j_gene: TRBJ2-7; CDR3aa: CASRQGQGSYEQYF; CDR3nt: TGTGCCAGCAGGCAGGGACAGGGATCCTACGAGCAGTACTTC
d_gene: .; abundance: .; v_gene: TRBV29-1; j_gene: TRBJ2-7; CDR3aa: CSVEQGSNYEQYF; CDR3nt: TGCAGCGTTGAACAGGGCAGCAACTACGAGCAGTACTTC
d_gene: .; abundance: once; v_gene: TRBV5-1; j_gene: TRBJ1-4; CDR3aa: CASSFQGSPNEKLFF; CDR3nt: TGCGCCAGCAGCTTTCAGGGGTCTCCTAATGAAAAACTGTTTTTT
d_gene: .; abundance: few; v_gene: TRBV10-3; j_gene: TRBJ1-1; CDR3aa: CAISGPDMNTEAFF; CDR3nt: TGTGCCATCAGTGGGCCAGACATGAACACTGAAGCTTTCTTT
d_gene: TRBD2; abundance: .; v_gene: TRBV10-3; j_gene: TRBJ2-2; CDR3aa: CAISESKASGSLTGELFF; CDR3nt: TGTGCCATCAGTGAGTCGAAGGCTAGCGGGAGTTTGACCGGGGAGCTGTTTTTT
d_gene: .; abundance: .; v_gene: TRBV24-1; j_gene: TRBJ2-2; CDR3aa: CATSDARVVTGELFF; CDR3nt: TGTGCCACCAGTGACGCCAGGGTAGTCACCGGGGAGCTGTTTTTT
d_gene: .; abundance: .; v_gene: TRBV3-1/TRBV3-2; j_gene: TRBJ1-1; CDR3aa: CASSQGAENTEAFF; CDR3nt: TGTGCCAGCAGCCAAGGGGCAGAGAACACTGAAGCTTTCTTT
d_gene: TRBD1; abundance: .; v_gene: TRBV15; j_gene: TRBJ2-4; CDR3aa: CATSRHRGSINIQYF; CDR3nt: TGTGCCACCAGCAGGCACAGGGGGTCGATAAACATTCAGTACTTC
d_gene: TRBD1; abundance: few; v_gene: TRBV6-5; j_gene: TRBJ1-2; CDR3aa: CASSTGTGTHTF; CDR3nt: TGTGCCAGCAGTACAGGGACAGGGACCCACACCTTC
d_gene: .; abundance: .; v_gene: TRBV27; j_gene: TRBJ1-4; CDR3aa: CASTREGGNEKLFF; CDR3nt: TGTGCCAGCACCCGGGAGGGCGGGAATGAAAAACTGTTTTTT